This entry concerns a single T cell receptor (beta chain). Its specificity is unknown. Use of 60 Vbeta and 13 Jbeta primers characterized the PCR. The table came from immunoSEQ multiplex PCR; TCRdb's copy has only in-frame clones and leaves some out. Of about 180,000 clones detected, 75% to 85% appear once; the ten largest clones hold approximately 5%. This entry is derived from a study of cytomegalovirus exposure and HLA in healthy donors. General observations from the study: Apparent HLA restriction characterized most CMV-associated TCR beta chains in a later analysis. One cluster of highly shared sequence variants probably arose as a sequencing artifact. A later analysis found common viral pathogens apparently linked to several of the most significant clusters. In a later analysis, a missense DCLRE1C variant was linked to TCR beta V- and J-gene trimming.

CDR1 SEHNR and CDR2 FQNEAQ come from the germline V gene (reference sequence). This CDR3 has 17 amino acids. The germline V and J ends were trimmed by 5 bases and 0 bases, with 20 bases remaining between them. The chain uses TRBV7-9 and TRBJ2-7, with a possible D match to TRBD2 (6 bases). The clonotype originates from a young woman in good health and CMV-seropositive. Sample: PBMCs. The CDR3 region is CASSPLPGEHDSYEQYF. The CDR3 DNA reads TGTGCCAGCAGCCCCCTCCCGGGAGAACATGACTCCTACGAGCAGTACTTC.